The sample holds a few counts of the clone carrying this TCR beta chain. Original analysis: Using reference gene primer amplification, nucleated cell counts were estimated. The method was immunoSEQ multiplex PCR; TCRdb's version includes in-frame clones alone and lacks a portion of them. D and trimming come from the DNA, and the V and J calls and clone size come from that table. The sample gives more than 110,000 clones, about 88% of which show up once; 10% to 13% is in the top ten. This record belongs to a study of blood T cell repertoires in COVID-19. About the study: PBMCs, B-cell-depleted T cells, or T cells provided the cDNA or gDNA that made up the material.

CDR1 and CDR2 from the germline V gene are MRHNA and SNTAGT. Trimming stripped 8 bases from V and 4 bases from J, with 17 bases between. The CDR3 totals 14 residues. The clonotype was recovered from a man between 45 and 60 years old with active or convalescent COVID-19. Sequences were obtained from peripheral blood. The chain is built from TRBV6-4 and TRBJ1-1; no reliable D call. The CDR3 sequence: CASRRSLRSTEAFF. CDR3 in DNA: TGTGCCAGCCGCCGCTCCCTCCGCAGCACTGAAGCTTTCTTT.